This passage covers 14 T cell receptor beta chains from one sample sequenced in a study of blood T cell repertoires in COVID-19. Measured with immunoSEQ multiplex PCR; TCRdb has only the in-frame clones, and not every one. The profile shows 75,000 to 80,000 clones, around 91% of them singletons. The sample comprised peripheral blood. These receptor sequences come from a human donor in a cohort sampled during active COVID-19.

Only one count was recorded for this clone. This chain joins TRBV7-9 and TRBJ1-1; TRBD1 aligns across 7 bases. Germline-derived CDR1 and CDR2 are SEHNR and FQNEAQ (reference sequence). V was clipped by 9 bases and J by 0 bases; unmatched bases: 10. The CDR3 is 15 residues long. The CDR3 loop reads CASRLGGSVNTEAFF. CDR3 sequence (DNA): TGTGCCAGTCGGCTAGGGGGCAGTGTGAACACTGAAGCTTTCTTT.

This clone was detected once. The chain carries TRBV12-2 and TRBJ1-4. TRBV12-2 is given as a pseudogene. CDR3 length equals 15 residues. In DNA form, the CDR3 reads TGTGCAAGTCGCTTAGTTGGCGGGTGCGGTGAAAAACTGTTTTTT. Protein product: CASRLVGGCGEKLFF.

V and J are TRBV27 and TRBJ1-6, with D perhaps matching TRBD1 (5 bases). From germline, CDR1 is MNHEY and CDR2 SMNVEV (reference sequence). Trimming took 3 bases from V and 4 from J, leaving 13 bases between them. CDR3 length: 16 amino acids. CDR3 DNA sequence: TGTGCCAGCAGTTTGGCGGGGGATCTGTATAATTCACCCCTCCACTTT. Its protein product is CASSLAGDLYNSPLHF.

Concerning this clone itself: One end of the junction fails to match germline, which may point to a read error. This specimen includes other DNA sequences encoding the same CDR3. The gene calls are TRBV11-3 and TRBJ2-2, with TRBD1 as a possible D gene (5 bases). Germline V gene lookup returns CDR1 SGHNT and CDR2 YENEEA. This CDR3 is 15 amino acids long. For the CDR3, the DNA is TGCGCCAGCAGCTTAGGCCAGGGGAACACCGGGGAGCTGTTTTTT. Translated, it gives CASSLGQGNTGELFF.

The chain has TRBV6-5 and TRBJ1-1; 7 bases are a match to TRBD1. Germline V gives CDR1 MNHEY, CDR2 SVGAGI. The V segment lost 6 bases and the J segment 2 bases; nucleotides outside the gene matches: 6. The CDR3 runs 14 residues. This CDR3 is CASRVQGTNTEAFF. Written as DNA, the CDR3 is TGTGCCAGCAGGGTACAGGGGACTAACACTGAAGCTTTCTTT.

This rearrangement joins TRBV30 to TRBJ1-5; possibly TRBD1 for D (6 bases). The CDR3 totals 16 residues. Trimming took off 3 bases at V and 1 base at J, with 16 bases between the two ends. Germline loops: CDR1 GTSNPN, CDR2 SVGIG (reference sequence). The CDR3 bases are TGTGCCTGGAGCGGCCCGCGGGGGGCGAGCAATCAGCCCCAGCATTTT. Its translation: CAWSGPRGASNQPQHF.

The chain carries TRBV27 and TRBJ2-7; tentatively, D is TRBD1 (5 bases). Germline loops: CDR1 MNHEY, CDR2 SMNVEV (reference sequence). The CDR3 is 16 residues long. The ends were cut back, 5 bases at V and 1 base at J, with 18 bases in the middle. The CDR3 coding sequence is TGTGCCAGCAGTCCAAAGGGGCAGACCGCGTCCTACGAGCAGTACTTC. Encoded protein: CASSPKGQTASYEQYF.

This chain uses TRBV7-9 with TRBJ2-5; 7 bases are a match to TRBD2. V lost 3 bases to trimming and J lost 5 bases; unmatched junction nucleotides: 6. The CDR3 sequence is 14 residues long. Per the germline V gene, CDR1 is SEHNR and CDR2 is FQNEAQ (reference sequence). As DNA, the CDR3 is TGTGCCAGCAGCTTCACCGGGGGGTACGAGACCCAGTACTTC. This translates into CASSFTGGYETQYF.

The table lists this clone with a count of one. The chain has TRBV5-6 and TRBJ2-5, with 8 bases aligning to TRBD2. Germline V CDR1 and CDR2: SGHDT, YYEEEE. The CDR3 spans 14 residues. After removal of 3 bases from V and 5 bases from J, the junction contained 6 bases not matched to a gene. The CDR3 nucleotides read TGTGCCAGCAGCTCGAGCGGGGGAAGTGAGACCCAGTACTTC. Its protein is CASSSSGGSETQYF.

The rearrangement joins TRBV19 to TRBJ1-2; TRBD1 is a possible D gene (5 bases). The CDR3 runs 15 residues. V dropped 7 bases and J dropped 0 bases, with 15 bases sitting between them. CDR1 LNHDA and CDR2 SQIVND come from the germline V gene (reference sequence). In DNA form, the CDR3 reads TGTGCCAGTACCCGAACGGGGGGAGCTAACTATGGCTACACCTTC. Its protein is CASTRTGGANYGYTF.

The genes are TRBV5-6 and TRBJ1-1; maybe TRBD1 (6 bases). The germline CDR1 and CDR2 sequences are SGHDT and YYEEEE. The CDR3 length is 16 residues. V shed 0 bases and J shed 2 bases, with 14 bases lying between them. In DNA, the CDR3 is TGTGCCAGCAGCTTGGCCGGGACAACACTTAACACTGAAGCTTTCTTT. This encodes CASSLAGTTLNTEAFF.

A single count supports this clone. The chain combines TRBV27 with TRBJ2-2; no reliable D call. Per the germline V gene, CDR1 is MNHEY and CDR2 is SMNVEV (reference sequence). The V end was cut by 0 bases, the J end by 3 bases, with 11 bases between. CDR3 size: 16 residues. DNA of the CDR3: TGTGCCAGCAGTTTATCGACCTTCGGAGACACCGGGGAGCTGTTTTTT. This translates into CASSLSTFGDTGELFF.

The chain joins TRBV5-8 to TRBJ2-6, with 9 bases matching TRBD1. Unmatched junction bases numbered 9, after V lost 4 bases and J lost 1 base. The CDR3 has 18 residues. Looked up from germline, CDR1 is SGHTS and CDR2 is YDEGEE. CDR3 in amino acids: CASSTGTGSLSGANVLTF. DNA of the CDR3: TGTGCCAGCAGCACTGGGACAGGGTCTCTTTCTGGGGCCAACGTCCTGACTTTC.

DNA for the CDR3: TGTGCCACCTTGGGACAGCCGGTTTCGGCCAACGTCCTGACTTTC. This translates into CATLGQPVSANVLTF. The rearrangement links TRBV6-5 to TRBJ2-6; 7 bases line up with TRBD1. The CDR3 spans 15 residues. Germline V gene sequence: CDR1 MNHEY, CDR2 SVGAGI. After removal of 10 bases from V and 6 bases from J, the junction contained 12 bases not matched to a gene.